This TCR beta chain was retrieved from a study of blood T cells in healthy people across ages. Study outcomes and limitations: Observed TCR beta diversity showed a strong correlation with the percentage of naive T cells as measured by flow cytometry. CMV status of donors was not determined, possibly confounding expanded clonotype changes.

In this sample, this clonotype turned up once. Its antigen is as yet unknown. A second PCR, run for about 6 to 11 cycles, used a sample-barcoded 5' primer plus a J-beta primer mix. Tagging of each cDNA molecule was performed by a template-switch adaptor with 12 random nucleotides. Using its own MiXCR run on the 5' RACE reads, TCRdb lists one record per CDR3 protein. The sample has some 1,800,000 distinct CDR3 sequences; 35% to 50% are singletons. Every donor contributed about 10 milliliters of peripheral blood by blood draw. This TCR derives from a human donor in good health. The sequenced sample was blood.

The chain's CDR3 is CATSRVRSNEKLFF. In DNA, the CDR3 is TGTGCCACCAGCAGAGTACGGAGCAATGAAAAACTGTTTTTT. This chain uses TRBV15 with TRBJ1-4; D gene unclear. The CDR3 is 14 amino acids. Germline V gene sequence: CDR1 LNHNV, CDR2 YYDKDF (reference sequence). Trimming shortened V by 1 base and J by 5 bases, and 8 bases separated the two germline ends.